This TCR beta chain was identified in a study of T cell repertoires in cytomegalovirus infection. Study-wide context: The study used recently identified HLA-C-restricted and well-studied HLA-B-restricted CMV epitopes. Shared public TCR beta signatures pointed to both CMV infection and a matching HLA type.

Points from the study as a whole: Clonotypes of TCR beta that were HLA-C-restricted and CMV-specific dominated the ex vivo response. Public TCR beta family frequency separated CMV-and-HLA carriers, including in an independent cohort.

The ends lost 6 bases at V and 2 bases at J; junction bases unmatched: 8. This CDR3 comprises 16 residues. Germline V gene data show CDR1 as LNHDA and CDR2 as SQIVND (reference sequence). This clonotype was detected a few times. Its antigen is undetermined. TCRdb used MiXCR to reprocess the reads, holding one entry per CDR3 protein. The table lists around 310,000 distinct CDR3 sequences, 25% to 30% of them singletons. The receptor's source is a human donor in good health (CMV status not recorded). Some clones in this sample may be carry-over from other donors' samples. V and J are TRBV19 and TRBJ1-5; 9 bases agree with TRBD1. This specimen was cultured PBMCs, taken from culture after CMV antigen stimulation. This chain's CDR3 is CASRTQGAGGNQPQHF. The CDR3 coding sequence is TGTGCCAGTAGGACACAGGGGGCGGGGGGCAATCAGCCCCAGCATTTT.